What follows is one T cell receptor beta chain and its context. As yet, its antigen is unknown. The sample originates from a study of cytomegalovirus exposure and HLA in healthy donors. General observations from the study: Cytomegalovirus association was listed for about 160 TCR beta chains. First-cohort TCR clusters were later found to tend to co-occur in the approximately 120 validation repertoires. Both high specificity and high sensitivity reportedly marked the classifier's diagnosis of cytomegalovirus status.

Only in-frame clones appear in the TCRdb table, and some are missing; sequencing was by immunoSEQ multiplex PCR. The profile covers some 150,000 clones, with roughly 92% appearing a single time and about 0.7% taken by the ten largest. Germline CDR1 SGDLS, CDR2 YYNGEE. V lost 4 bases and J lost 6; bases outside the gene matches: 9. The CDR3 runs to 16 residues. The source is a man younger than 35 in good health and CMV-seronegative. Sequenced sample: PBMCs. The V call is TRBV9, the J call TRBJ2-2, with TRBD2 matching over 10 bases. The CDR3 reads CASSSGLAGEAGELFF. CDR3 DNA sequence: TGTGCCAGCAGCTCCGGTCTAGCGGGAGAGGCCGGGGAGCTGTTTTTT.